Sequencing of this T cell receptor (beta chain) was carried out in a study of response to subunit inactivated influenza vaccine. General study results and limits: Few additional T cells are recruited per seasonal influenza vaccination, authors suggested.

The CDR3 is made up of 15 amino acids. V dropped 3 bases and J dropped 4 bases, with 13 bases sitting between them. TCRdb reprocessed the RT-PCR reads via MiXCR and lists one record per CDR3 protein. The data contain 530,000 or so distinct CDR3 sequences, 25% of them seen just once; the ten biggest clones take up about 1.9%. As regards this clonotype: Its antigen is undetermined.

The clonotype comes from a man between 50 and 59 years old who received an inactivated influenza vaccine. Sequenced material: CD4+ T cells sorted from PBMCs, taken more than 4 days after vaccination. V is TRBV12-3 or TRBV12-4 and J is TRBJ2-1, with D perhaps TRBD1 or TRBD2 (5 bases each). The CDR3 spells CASSFRDLPYNEQFF. CDR3 DNA: TGTGCCAGCAGTTTTCGGGACCTTCCGTACAATGAGCAGTTCTTC.